These T cell receptor beta chains were read from a single sample in a study of beta chain features in type 1 diabetes. Measured with immunoSEQ multiplex PCR; TCRdb has only the in-frame clones, and not every one. The sample lists just under 150,000 clones; around 13% were seen once. Sequenced input: central memory CD4+ T cells from blood. The receptor source for this set is a man younger than 30 with type 1 diabetes. CDR3s include the opening cysteine and the closing phenylalanine or tryptophan. A D gene is named only where the DNA matches it firmly. Expanded clones are given a class, and other clones once, few, many or no size at all.

>TRBJ2-2|TRBV5-4|-|-
CASSLEGELFF
TGTGCCAGCAGTTTAGAAGGGGAGCTGTTTTTT
>TRBJ2-3|TRBV11-2|-|many
CASSLDTGRDTQYF
TGTGCCAGCAGCTTAGATACGGGACGGGATACGCAGTATTTT
>TRBJ2-5|TRBV29-1|TRBD2|few
CSVVDPGLAGRETQYF
TGCAGCGTTGTAGATCCCGGACTAGCGGGGCGGGAGACCCAGTACTTC
>TRBJ2-1|TRBV13|TRBD2|medium-sized
CASSQTSGGADEQFF
TGTGCCAGCAGCCAGACTAGCGGGGGGGCTGATGAGCAGTTCTTC
>TRBJ2-1|TRBV30|TRBD2|-
CAWSRSGGAHEQFF
TGTGCCTGGAGTAGAAGCGGGGGGGCCCATGAGCAGTTCTTC
>TRBJ1-4|TRBV28|-|few
CASMTPTNEKLFF
TGTGCCAGCATGACACCAACTAATGAAAAACTGTTTTTT
>TRBJ2-7|TRBV7-9|TRBD1|few
CASSAPGQGGQGQYF
TGTGCCAGCAGCGCTCCGGGACAGGGTGGTCAGGGGCAGTACTTC
>TRBJ2-6|TRBV5-4|-|few
CASSSVGATSGANVLTF
TGTGCCAGCAGCTCGGTGGGCGCGACCTCTGGGGCCAACGTCCTGACTTTC
>TRBJ2-5|TRBV2|-|-
CASSPSGVIETQYF
TGTGCCAGCAGTCCCTCCGGGGTCATAGAGACCCAGTACTTC
>TRBJ1-2|TRBV5-1|-|-
CASSPGWGSYGYTF
TGCGCCAGCAGCCCTGGATGGGGATCGTATGGCTACACCTTC
>TRBJ2-5|TRBV11-3|TRBD2|few
CASSLGGRETQYF
TGTGCCAGCAGCTTAGGCGGGAGAGAGACCCAGTACTTC